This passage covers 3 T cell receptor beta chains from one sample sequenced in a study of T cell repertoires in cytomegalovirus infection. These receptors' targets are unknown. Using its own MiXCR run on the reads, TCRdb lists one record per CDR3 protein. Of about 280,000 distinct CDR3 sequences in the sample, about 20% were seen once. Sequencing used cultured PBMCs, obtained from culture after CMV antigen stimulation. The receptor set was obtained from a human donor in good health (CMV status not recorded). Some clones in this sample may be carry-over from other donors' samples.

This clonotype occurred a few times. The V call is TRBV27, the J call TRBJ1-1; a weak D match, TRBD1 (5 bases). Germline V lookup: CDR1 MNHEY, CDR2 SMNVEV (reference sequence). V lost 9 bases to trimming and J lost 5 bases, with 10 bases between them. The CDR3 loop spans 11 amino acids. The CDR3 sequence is CARKGDTEAFF. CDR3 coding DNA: TGTGCCAGGAAAGGGGATACTGAAGCTTTCTTT.

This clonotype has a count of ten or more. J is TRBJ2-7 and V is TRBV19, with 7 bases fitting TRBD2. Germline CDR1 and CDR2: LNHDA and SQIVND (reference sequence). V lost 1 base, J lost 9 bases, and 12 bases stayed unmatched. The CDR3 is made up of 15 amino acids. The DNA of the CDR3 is TGTGCCAGTAGTATAGCGGACGGGAGGTCCGCGCGGCAGTACTTC. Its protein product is CASSIADGRSARQYF.

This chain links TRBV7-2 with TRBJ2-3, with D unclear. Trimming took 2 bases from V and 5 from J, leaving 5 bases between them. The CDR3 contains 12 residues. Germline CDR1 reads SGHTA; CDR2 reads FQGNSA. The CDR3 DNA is TGTGCCAGCAGCTTACAGTTAGATACGCAGTATTTT. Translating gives CASSLQLDTQYF.